These 9 T cell receptor beta chains share one sample of origin, sequenced in a study of blood T cell repertoires in COVID-19. This table comes from immunoSEQ multiplex PCR, and its TCRdb copy is limited to in-frame clones, with some not included. The sample carries some 250,000 clones, 91% recorded once. Sequencing used PBMCs or T cells enriched from blood (not recorded which). The receptor set was obtained from a human donor in a cohort exposed to, infected with or recovered from COVID-19 (not recorded which). The donor label of this sample is uncertain.

This clone was detected only once. V is TRBV7-3 and J is TRBJ2-3, with TRBD1 as a possible D gene (5 bases). The V gene's germline CDR1 is SGHTA and CDR2 FQGTGA. Deletions cut 1 base from V and 3 bases from J, with 8 bases between. The CDR3 spans 14 residues. CDR3: CASSLRGPTDTQYF. The CDR3 DNA follows: TGTGCCAGCAGCTTAAGGGGCCCGACAGATACGCAGTATTTT.

V is TRBV7-9 and J is TRBJ2-1; 11 bases line up with TRBD2. The CDR3 spans 17 residues. V was clipped by 4 bases and J by 2 bases; unmatched bases: 7. The germline CDR1 and CDR2 sequences are SEHNR and FQNEAQ (reference sequence). CDR3 sequence (DNA): TGTGCCAGCAGCTCCCCCATAGCGGGGGGGCCCTACAATGAGCAGTTCTTC. Translated, it gives CASSSPIAGGPYNEQFF. The full variable domain, in which reference TRBV7-9 and TRBJ2-1 provide the parts outside the CDR3, is DTGVSQNPRHKITKRGQNVTFRCDPISEHNRLYWYRQTLGQGPEFLTYFQNEAQLEKSRLLSDRFSAERPKGSFSTLEIQRTEQGDSAMYLCASSSPIAGGPYNEQFFGPGTRLTVL.

The genes are TRBV4-3 and TRBJ2-3, with D possibly being TRBD2 (6 bases). The germline CDR1 and CDR2 sequences are LGHNA and YSLEER. CDR3 length: 14 amino acids. V gave up 0 bases and J gave up 4 bases, with 8 bases separating them. CDR3 sequence (DNA): TGCGCCAGCAGCCAAGAAGGAGGGGCAGATACGCAGTATTTT. Translating it yields CASSQEGGADTQYF.

The J gene is TRBJ2-7, the V gene TRBV7-9; D is perhaps TRBD2 (6 bases). Germline CDR1 is SEHNR and CDR2 is FQNEAQ (reference sequence). Trimming took off 5 bases at V and 6 bases at J, with 20 bases between the two ends. The CDR3 extends over 15 amino acids. The CDR3, as DNA: TGTGCCAGCAGCGAGGGAGGACACCCCTGGGGCGAGCAGTACTTC. It translates to CASSEGGHPWGEQYF.

A word on this clone: Other DNA sequences from this sample encode an identical CDR3 as well. The chain employs TRBV27 and TRBJ1-2, with no clear D. V gave up 2 bases and J gave up 2 bases, with 6 bases separating them. In germline, CDR1 is MNHEY, CDR2 SMNVEV (reference sequence). The CDR3 has 13 residues. This CDR3 reads CASSLTGNYGYTF. The CDR3 DNA reads TGTGCCAGCAGTTTAACCGGGAACTATGGCTACACCTTC.

The chain carries TRBV3-1 (or the pseudogene TRBV3-2) and TRBJ1-6; 9 bases fit TRBD1. Germline V gene sequence: CDR1 LGHDT, CDR2 YNNKEL (reference sequence). The CDR3 covers 15 residues. J lost 7 bases, V lost 1 base, and 2 bases had no gene match. The CDR3 loop is CASSQVDRGNSPLHF. The CDR3 nucleotides read TGTGCCAGCAGCCAAGTTGACAGGGGGAATTCACCCCTCCACTTT.

The gene calls are TRBV5-1 and TRBJ2-5; 8 bases match TRBD2. The CDR3 is made up of 15 amino acids. The germline V gene has CDR1 SGHRS and CDR2 YFSETQ. V lost 5 bases and J lost 4; bases outside the gene matches: 10. CDR3 nucleotides: TGCGCCAGCAGTCGCCTCGGGGGGGTACGAGAGACCCAGTACTTC. The encoded protein is CASSRLGGVRETQYF.

This clone was found once. The V call is TRBV7-2, the J call TRBJ1-1; D remains ambiguous. In germline, CDR1 is SGHTA, CDR2 FQGNSA. The CDR3 is 14 residues long. Trimming removed 1 base at V and 1 base at J, with 7 bases between. CDR3 in DNA: TGTGCCAGCAGCTTAGATGGAGAGAACACTGAAGCTTTCTTT. Protein: CASSLDGENTEAFF.

V gene TRBV19 combines with J gene TRBJ1-4, with no clear D. Germline CDR1 is LNHDA and CDR2 is SQIVND (reference sequence). The CDR3 sequence is 14 residues long. Trimming removed 3 bases at V and 7 bases at J, with 12 bases between. CDR3 coding DNA: TGTGCCAGTAGTATTGGGGAGTCAGGTGAAAAACTGTTTTTT. Its translation is CASSIGESGEKLFF.